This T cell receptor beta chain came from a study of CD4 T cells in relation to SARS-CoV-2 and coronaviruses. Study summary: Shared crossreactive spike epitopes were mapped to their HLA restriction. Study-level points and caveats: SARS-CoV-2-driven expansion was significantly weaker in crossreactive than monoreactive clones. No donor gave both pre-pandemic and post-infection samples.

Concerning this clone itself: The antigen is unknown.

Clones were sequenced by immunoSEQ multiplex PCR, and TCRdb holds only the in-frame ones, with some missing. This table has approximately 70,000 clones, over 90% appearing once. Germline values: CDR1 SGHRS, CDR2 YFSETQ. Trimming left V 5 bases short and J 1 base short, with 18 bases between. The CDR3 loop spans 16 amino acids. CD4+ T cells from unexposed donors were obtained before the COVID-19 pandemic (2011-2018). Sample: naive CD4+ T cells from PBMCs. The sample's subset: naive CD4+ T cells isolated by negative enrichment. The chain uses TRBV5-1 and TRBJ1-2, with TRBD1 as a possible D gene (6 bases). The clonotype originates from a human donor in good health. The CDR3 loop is CASSLAPGGGNYGYTF. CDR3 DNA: TGCGCCAGCAGTCTGGCCCCCGGGGGCGGTAACTATGGCTACACCTTC. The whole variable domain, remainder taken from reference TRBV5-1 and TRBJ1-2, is KAGVTQTPRYLIKTRGQQVTLSCSPISGHRSVSWYQQTPGQGLQFLFEYFSETQRNKGNFPGRFSGRQFSNSRSEMNVSTLELGDSALYLCASSLAPGGGNYGYTFGSGTRLTVV.